This TCR beta chain is from a study of molecular identifiers for immune sequencing clone quantification. This clonotype has ten or more counts. Bulk TCR library preparation followed previously described methods with listed TCR primers. TCRdb reprocessed the PCR reads via MiXCR and lists one record per CDR3 protein. The sample shows 250,000 to 400,000 distinct CDR3 sequences, about 22% of them seen only once. CDR3 size: 16 residues. Germline assignment: CDR1 SQVTM and CDR2 ANQGSEA. V lost 1 base and J lost 3, with 19 bases in between. The gene calls are TRBV29-1 and TRBJ2-7; tentative D call: TRBD2 (6 bases). The sequence was obtained from a human donor in good health. Some libraries in this study had Jurkat cell RNA spiked in. The sequencing sample was made of naive CD8+ T cells from blood, with Jurkat cell RNA spiked in. Described subset: FACS-sorted CD8+CD4-CCR7+CD45RA+ naive T cells. The DNA of the CDR3 is TGCAGCGTTGAAGCCCCCCTAGGCGGGGCCTACTACGAGCAGTACTTC. Its translation is CSVEAPLGGAYYEQYF.